Below, 15 T cell receptor beta chains from the same sample are listed, as sequenced in a study of naive and memory T cell subsets. Whole-study findings and limits: A few larger clonotypes appeared in naive repertoires, especially CD8, possibly memory cells re-expressing CD45RA.

These receptors have no identified antigens. An equimolar mix of two oligonucleotides served as the beta constant-region primer for TRBC1 and TRBC2. Ligated cDNA was amplified by four rounds of PCR with nested alpha and beta constant-region primers and SP2. Each CDR3 protein is one row after TCRdb ran MiXCR on the UMI-ligation and nested PCR reads. Here the sample spans approximately 140,000 distinct CDR3 sequences, around 21% being singletons. Sequencing input: naive CD8+ T cells from blood. These TCRs come from a human donor in good health.

This clonotype was picked up a small number of times. The chain is built from TRBV9 and TRBJ2-7, with TRBD1 matching over 7 bases. The V segment lost 0 bases and the J segment 4 bases; nucleotides outside the gene matches: 7. The CDR3 is made up of 15 amino acids. CDR1 SGDLS and CDR2 YYNGEE come from the germline V gene. The CDR3 loop reads CASSVGGRGSYEQYF. CDR3 nucleotide sequence: TGTGCCAGCAGCGTAGGGGGCAGGGGGTCGTACGAGCAGTACTTC.

The V call is TRBV28, the J call TRBJ2-7, with 8 bases matching TRBD1. With V trimmed by 3 bases and J by 3 bases, 4 bases remained unmatched. CDR3 size: 14 residues. CDR1 is MDHEN, CDR2 SYDVKM, per germline. The CDR3 loop is CASSFGTGVYEQYF. In DNA form, the CDR3 reads TGTGCCAGCAGTTTCGGGACAGGCGTCTACGAGCAGTACTTC.

This clonotype was counted between two and nine times. The V call is TRBV29-1, the J call TRBJ2-3, with 8 bases aligning to TRBD1. CDR1 is SQVTM, CDR2 ANQGSEA, per germline. V dropped 6 bases and J dropped 2; count of bases not matched to a gene: 10. This CDR3 has 15 amino acids. The CDR3 sequence is CSVPGDRSYTDTQYF. CDR3 sequence (DNA): TGCAGCGTACCCGGGGACAGGAGTTACACAGATACGCAGTATTTT.

The chain uses TRBV4-2 and TRBJ2-1; 8 nucleotides agree with TRBD2. The germline V gene has CDR1 LGHNA and CDR2 YNFKEQ. The J segment lost 8 bases and the V segment lost 0 bases, leaving 12 bases of the junction unmatched. This CDR3 region has 17 residues. CDR3 residues: CASSQDMAGGPVDEQFF. CDR3 nucleotide sequence: TGTGCCAGCAGCCAAGATATGGCGGGAGGACCGGTCGATGAGCAGTTCTTC.

The table lists this clonotype with a few counts. V and J are TRBV5-4 and TRBJ1-1, with D perhaps TRBD1 (5 bases). Trimming stripped 7 bases from V and 5 bases from J, with 12 bases between. Germline V lookup: CDR1 SGHNT, CDR2 YYREEE (reference sequence). The CDR3 is 12 residues long. The CDR3 spells CASCSEGTEAFF. The CDR3 coding sequence is TGTGCCAGCTGTTCGGAGGGGACTGAAGCTTTCTTT.

The chain employs TRBV20-1 and TRBJ2-7; TRBD1 matches at 7 bases. Unmatched junction bases numbered 12, after V lost 0 bases and J lost 7 bases. The CDR3 has 15 residues. Germline CDR1 reads DFQATT; CDR2 reads SNEGSKA (reference sequence). Here the CDR3 reads CSARDQTGTFGEQYF. Here the CDR3 DNA reads TGCAGTGCTAGAGATCAGACAGGGACGTTTGGGGAGCAGTACTTC.

This clonotype has a handful of counts. This chain connects TRBV28 to TRBJ2-3, with 9 nucleotides matching TRBD2. The junction had 6 bases not matched to a gene; V was cut back by 3 bases and J by 2 bases. The CDR3 is made up of 16 amino acids. Germline CDR1 reads MDHEN; CDR2 reads SYDVKM. CDR3 in DNA: TGTGCCAGCAGTTTTACGGCGGGAGGGGTCACAGATACGCAGTATTTT. Encoded protein: CASSFTAGGVTDTQYF.

A single count supports this clonotype. This chain links TRBV6-1 with TRBJ2-6; D uncertain. CDR3 length: 16 residues. CDR1 and CDR2 (germline): MNHNS, SASEGT. Trimming left V 3 bases short and J 0 bases short, with 9 bases between. The CDR3 DNA follows: TGTGCCAGCAGTGAGGGTCCCGGCTCTGGGGCCAACGTCCTGACTTTC. Amino acid sequence: CASSEGPGSGANVLTF.

The chain is built from TRBV28 and TRBJ2-3, with 8 positions matching TRBD2. V gave up 3 bases and J gave up 4 bases; unmatched junction bases: 3. The germline V gene has CDR1 MDHEN and CDR2 SYDVKM. The CDR3 spans 14 residues. CDR3 in amino acids: CASSFVGRADTQYF. In nucleotides, the CDR3 is TGTGCCAGCAGTTTCGTCGGGAGGGCAGATACGCAGTATTTT. The full variable domain, its missing parts supplied by reference TRBV28 and TRBJ2-3, is DVKVTQSSRYLVKRTGEKVFLECVQDMDHENMFWYRQDPGLGLRLIYFSYDVKMKEKGDIPEGYSVSREKKERFSLILESASTNQTSMYLCASSFVGRADTQYFGPGTRLTVL.

The rearrangement uses TRBV29-1 and TRBJ1-4, with D maybe TRBD1 (5 bases). CDR1 SQVTM and CDR2 ANQGSEA come from the germline V gene. This CDR3 comprises 13 residues. V was clipped by 4 bases and J by 4 bases, with 10 bases between them. The CDR3 here is CSVVRGINEKLFF. CDR3 coding DNA: TGCAGCGTTGTCCGGGGGATTAATGAAAAACTGTTTTTT.

CDR3 region: CASNKGVLNTEAFF. CDR3 sequence (DNA): TGTGCCAGCAACAAAGGGGTTTTGAACACTGAAGCTTTCTTT. J is TRBJ1-1 and V is TRBV9, with D perhaps TRBD1 (5 bases). CDR3 length: 14 amino acids. Germline V lookup: CDR1 SGDLS, CDR2 YYNGEE. Trimming took off 6 bases at V and 0 bases at J, with 12 bases between the two ends.

This clonotype has more than one count but fewer than ten. The J gene is TRBJ2-1, the V gene TRBV6-6, with 10 positions matching TRBD2. Germline CDR1 reads MNHNY; CDR2 reads SVGAGI (reference sequence). This CDR3 has 14 amino acids. The V and J ends lost 4 bases and 9 bases, in that order; junction bases with no gene match: 6. The CDR3 loop reads CASSSLAGAGEQFF. CDR3 nucleotides: TGTGCCAGCAGTTCCCTAGCGGGAGCTGGTGAGCAGTTCTTC.

The gene calls are TRBV4-1 and TRBJ2-6; no firm D call. V was pared by 2 bases and J by 2 bases, with 1 base between. The CDR3 has 13 residues. Germline V gene data show CDR1 as MGHRA and CDR2 as YSYEKL. The CDR3 sequence: CASSQTGANVLTF. In DNA form, the CDR3 reads TGCGCCAGCAGCCAAACTGGGGCCAACGTCCTGACTTTC.

Only a few counts were recorded for this clonotype. The gene calls are TRBV20-1 and TRBJ2-1; tentatively, D is TRBD2 (7 bases). This CDR3 is 15 amino acids long. The germline V gene encodes CDR1 DFQATT and CDR2 SNEGSKA (reference sequence). Trimming shortened V by 5 bases and J by 0 bases, and 14 bases separated the two germline ends. CDR3 sequence: CSAEGGGDSYNEQFF. CDR3 DNA: TGCAGTGCTGAGGGGGGGGGGGACTCCTACAATGAGCAGTTCTTC.

This sequence joins TRBV5-6 and TRBJ1-1; TRBD1 matches 7 bases. The junction had 5 bases not matched to a gene; V was cut back by 0 bases and J by 3 bases. The CDR3 is 15 residues long. Germline loops: CDR1 SGHDT, CDR2 YYEEEE. CDR3 sequence: CASSLVPQGDTEAFF. The CDR3 region has the DNA TGTGCCAGCAGCTTGGTTCCGCAGGGGGACACTGAAGCTTTCTTT.